A selection of T cell receptor beta chains follows, all from one sample in a study of molecular identifiers for immune sequencing clone quantification. TCRdb fed the PCR reads into MiXCR, producing one record per CDR3 protein. This repertoire shows about half a million distinct CDR3 sequences, around 25% found once; its top ten account for roughly 0.79%. The sample consisted of naive CD8+ T cells from blood, with Jurkat cell RNA spiked in. The receptors come from a human donor in good health. Some libraries in this study had Jurkat cell RNA spiked in. Both conserved end residues are part of each CDR3. A D gene is named only where the DNA matches it firmly. The listing skips clone size in some rows; elsewhere it reads once, few, many or a size class.

cdr3_aa cdr3_nt clone_size j_call v_call d_call
CASSEDGREAFF TGTGCCAGCAGCGAAGACGGACGAGAAGCTTTCTTT many TRBJ1-1 TRBV12-3/TRBV12-4 .
CASSWGGANSPLHF TGTGCCAGCAGCTGGGGGGGTGCTAATTCACCCCTCCACTTT . TRBJ1-6 TRBV5-3 .
CASSGSQETQYF TGTGCCAGCAGTGGTAGCCAAGAGACCCAGTACTTC many TRBJ2-5 TRBV25-1 .
CASSPWDRGDDTQYF TGTGCCAGTAGTCCCTGGGACAGGGGGGACGATACGCAGTATTTT many TRBJ2-3 TRBV19 TRBD1
CASSFFHRGALNTEAFF TGTGCCAGCAGCTTTTTTCACAGGGGGGCCTTGAACACTGAAGCTTTCTTT . TRBJ1-1 TRBV5-5 TRBD1
CASSPDRGNYGYTF TGTGCCAGCAGCCCGGACAGGGGGAACTATGGCTACACCTTC many TRBJ1-2 TRBV14 TRBD1
CASSLSPAGVTGELFF TGTGCCAGCAGTTTATCCCCAGCGGGGGTAACCGGGGAGCTGTTTTTT . TRBJ2-2 TRBV12-3/TRBV12-4 TRBD2
CASSYSIVEGHGYTF TGTGCCAGCAGTTACTCGATTGTTGAGGGGCATGGCTACACCTTC few TRBJ1-2 TRBV6-2/TRBV6-3 .
CASSKAGGQPGISYEQYF TGTGCCAGCAGCAAAGCGGGGGGTCAGCCGGGAATTTCCTACGAGCAGTACTTC few TRBJ2-7 TRBV21-1 .
CASSPTGGLVQPQHF TGTGCCAGTAGTCCCACGGGAGGTCTCGTTCAGCCCCAGCATTTT few TRBJ1-5 TRBV19 .
CASSPKGAVSTYEQYF TGTGCCAGCAGCCCGAAGGGGGCCGTCTCTACCTACGAGCAGTACTTC . TRBJ2-7 TRBV4-2 TRBD1
CASSLSGGAADTQYF TGTGCCAGCAGTTTAAGCGGGGGGGCGGCAGATACGCAGTATTTT many TRBJ2-3 TRBV7-6 TRBD2
CAGDLANVLTF TGTGCCGGGGACTTGGCCAACGTCCTGACTTTC many TRBJ2-6 TRBV30 .
CARTPPTAGPSAQSF TGTGCCCGCACCCCCCCTACGGCGGGGCCCTCCGCGCAGTCCTTC . TRBJ2-7 TRBV18 .
CASSAPWARHAAFF TGTGCCAGCAGCGCCCCATGGGCCCGCCATGCAGCTTTCTTT once TRBJ1-1 TRBV25-1 .
CASSLDLNRDYEQYF TGTGCCAGCAGCTTAGATCTTAACAGGGACTACGAGCAGTACTTC . TRBJ2-7 TRBV7-2 .
CASSQTGDTAHNEQFF TGTGCCAGCAGCCAAACCGGGGACACAGCACACAATGAGCAGTTCTTC few TRBJ2-1 TRBV6-5 .
CAWSVVRGNEQFF TGTGCCTGGAGTGTAGTCAGGGGAAATGAGCAGTTCTTC few TRBJ2-1 TRBV30 .
CASSQTYRDDGYTF TGTGCCAGCAGCCAAACTTACAGGGACGATGGCTACACCTTC . TRBJ1-2 TRBV3-1 .
CATSDSLGAGELFF TGTGCCACCAGTGATTCCCTGGGGGCCGGGGAGCTGTTTTTT few TRBJ2-2 TRBV24-1 .
CAISVGRNGEETQYF TGTGCCATCAGTGTCGGTAGGAACGGCGAAGAGACCCAGTACTTC . TRBJ2-5 TRBV10-3 .
CATSPVGGEQFF TGTGCCACCAGTCCTGTCGGCGGTGAGCAGTTCTTC few TRBJ2-1 TRBV24-1 .
CASSITGQLSQPQHF TGTGCCAGTAGTATAACAGGCCAACTCAGTCAGCCACAGCATTTT . TRBJ1-5 TRBV19 .
CASREGARETQYF TGTGCCAGCAGGGAGGGGGCTCGAGAGACCCAGTACTTC few TRBJ2-5 TRBV11-2 .
CASSGTASHEQYF TGTGCCAGCAGCGGGACAGCCTCCCACGAGCAGTACTTC few TRBJ2-7 TRBV11-3 TRBD1
CASYIGRGDADTQYF TGTGCCAGCTATATTGGGCGGGGGGACGCAGATACGCAGTATTTT many TRBJ2-3 TRBV27 TRBD2
CASSLVSGAYEQYF TGTGCCAGCAGCTTAGTCTCCGGCGCCTACGAGCAGTACTTC few TRBJ2-7 TRBV11-2 .
CASSKRGIQIRTGELFF TGTGCCAGCAGCAAAAGGGGAATACAGATTAGAACCGGGGAGCTGTTTTTT many TRBJ2-2 TRBV21-1 .
CASSLGGPATNEKLFF TGTGCCAGCAGTTTGGGGGGCCCTGCAACTAATGAAAAACTGTTTTTT few TRBJ1-4 TRBV27 .
CASSPWDLRQSPNIQYF TGTGCCAGCAGCCCATGGGATTTGCGACAGAGCCCAAACATTCAGTACTTC . TRBJ2-4 TRBV3-1 .
CASSFDSFTTRYEQYF TGTGCCAGCAGTTTCGACTCCTTCACCACCCGCTACGAGCAGTACTTC . TRBJ2-7 TRBV27 .
CASRGNTQETQYF TGTGCCAGCAGAGGTAATACCCAAGAGACCCAGTACTTC . TRBJ2-5 TRBV25-1 .
CASSPYSDRGRWDEQYF TGTGCCAGTAGCCCCTACTCGGACAGGGGGCGGTGGGACGAGCAGTACTTC few TRBJ2-7 TRBV19 TRBD1
CASSPNGHFYDEQYF TGTGCCAGCAGCCCTAATGGACATTTTTACGACGAGCAGTACTTC many TRBJ2-7 TRBV28 .
CASSLDGGYEQYF TGCGCCAGCAGCTTGGATGGGGGCTACGAGCAGTACTTC many TRBJ2-7 TRBV5-1 .
CSVEIAGGWSNYGYTF TGCAGCGTTGAAATTGCAGGGGGCTGGAGCAACTATGGCTACACCTTC many TRBJ1-2 TRBV29-1 TRBD1
CSARDTVPGPISPLHF TGCAGTGCTAGAGATACCGTCCCCGGCCCTATTTCACCCCTCCACTTT few TRBJ1-6 TRBV20-1 .
CASRPPGTAYNSPLHF TGCGCCAGCCGTCCGCCAGGGACGGCCTATAATTCACCCCTCCACTTT . TRBJ1-6 TRBV4-1 .
CASSLFFGLAGAADTQYF TGCGCCAGCAGCTTGTTCTTTGGACTAGCGGGAGCGGCAGATACGCAGTATTTT many TRBJ2-3 TRBV5-1 TRBD2
CASSLPARDQLTDTQYF TGTGCCAGCAGCTTACCTGCCCGGGACCAACTCACAGATACGCAGTATTTT . TRBJ2-3 TRBV7-9 .
CASSVVVVPLNSNQPQHF TGTGCCAGCAGCGTAGTAGTAGTCCCCTTAAATAGCAATCAGCCCCAGCATTTT few TRBJ1-5 TRBV9 .
CASSPRPLAGLYEQYF TGTGCCAGCAGCCCGCGGCCACTAGCGGGGCTCTACGAGCAGTACTTC few TRBJ2-7 TRBV27 TRBD2
CASSPQNSNEQSF TGTGCCAGCAGCCCCCAGAATTCGAATGAGCAGTCCTTC . TRBJ2-1 TRBV7-3 .
CATEQGTNTGELFF TGTGCCACCGAGCAGGGGACGAACACCGGGGAGCTGTTTTTT many TRBJ2-2 TRBV24-1 .
CASSSSTGDSSYVQYF TGTGCCAGCAGCTCAAGTACAGGAGACAGCTCCTACGTGCAGTACTTC . TRBJ2-7 TRBV7-9 .
CASSKGRLYEQYF TGTGCCAGCAGCAAAGGACGGCTTTACGAGCAGTACTTC few TRBJ2-7 TRBV3-1 .
CASSIAGELFF TGTGCCAGTAGTATCGCCGGGGAGCTGTTTTTT many TRBJ2-2 TRBV19 .
CASSSSGGSRDEQFF TGTGCCAGCAGTTCCTCTGGCGGGAGTCGGGATGAGCAGTTCTTC many TRBJ2-1 TRBV12-3/TRBV12-4 TRBD2
CAWSVLGSGQDEAFF TGTGCCTGGAGTGTACTTGGTAGTGGGCAGGATGAAGCTTTCTTT many TRBJ1-1 TRBV30 .
CASGPENINTEAFF TGTGCCAGCGGGCCAGAAAATATAAACACTGAAGCTTTCTTT . TRBJ1-1 TRBV6-2/TRBV6-3 .